These 14 T cell receptor beta chains originate from one sample sequenced in a study of PD-1 blockade in classical Hodgkin lymphoma. Assay: immunoSEQ multiplex PCR; the TCRdb copy retains only in-frame clones and omits some. The repertoire consists of tens of thousands of clones, with more than 80% occurring once and the leading ten covering approximately 16%. Each patient's relapse followed autologous stem cell transplantation, and brentuximab vedotin exposure varied. The starting material was peripheral blood mononuclear cells (PBMCs), obtained at baseline. All receptors derive from a human donor with classical Hodgkin lymphoma.

The chain has TRBV27 and TRBJ2-1, with D uncertain. This CDR3 is 14 amino acids long. V dropped 3 bases and J dropped 2 bases, with 8 bases sitting between them. Germline V lookup: CDR1 MNHEY, CDR2 SMNVEV (reference sequence). The CDR3 nucleotides are TGTGCCAGCAGTTTTCGGGCAACCTACAATGAGCAGTTCTTC. This codes for CASSFRATYNEQFF.

This chain uses TRBV4-1 with TRBJ1-2; D is possibly TRBD1 (6 bases). This CDR3 spans 14 amino acids. Germline CDR1 and CDR2: MGHRA and YSYEKL. V was cut by 5 bases and J by 9 bases, with 19 bases left in between. CDR3 sequence: CASSASTGKNSYTF. The CDR3, as DNA: TGCGCCAGCAGCGCCAGCACAGGGAAGAATAGCTACACCTTC.

The chain recombines TRBV27 with TRBJ2-7; no firm D call. Germline lookup yields CDR1 MNHEY and CDR2 SMNVEV (reference sequence). This CDR3 spans 15 amino acids. The ends were cut back, 3 bases at V and 4 bases at J, with 16 bases in the middle. The DNA for the CDR3 is TGTGCCAGCAGTTTTGCGTGGGCCAGGAGTTACGAGCAGTACTTC. This gives the protein CASSFAWARSYEQYF.

This clone came up a few times. V is TRBV4-1 and J is TRBJ1-5, with no clear D. Trimming stripped 3 bases from V and 8 bases from J, with 11 bases between. Germline V gene lookup returns CDR1 MGHRA and CDR2 YSYEKL. This CDR3 spans 13 amino acids. The CDR3 here is CASSHFGPKPQHF. The CDR3 nucleotides are TGCGCCAGCAGCCATTTCGGCCCAAAGCCCCAGCATTTT.

The chain joins TRBV11-3 to TRBJ1-6; D may be TRBD1 (5 bases). V was trimmed by 3 bases and J by 6 bases, leaving 12 bases between them. CDR1 and CDR2 (germline): SGHNT, YENEEA. The CDR3 has 15 residues. CDR3 loop: CASSLGRGINSPLHF. In nucleotides, the CDR3 is TGTGCCAGCAGCTTGGGACGCGGAATTAATTCACCCCTCCACTTT.

This chain joins TRBV7-2 and TRBJ1-5; no clear D. The CDR3 totals 14 residues. In germline, CDR1 is SGHTA, CDR2 FQGNSA. V was clipped by 1 base and J by 6 bases, with 10 bases between them. The CDR3 bases are TGTGCCAGCAGCTTAGTCCCGGCTAGTCAGCCCCAGCATTTT. Translation gives CASSLVPASQPQHF.

The rearrangement uses TRBV6-5 and TRBJ2-7; TRBD1 agrees at 9 bases. This CDR3 comprises 15 residues. V was pared by 4 bases and J by 5 bases, with 9 bases of the junction left unmatched. Germline values: CDR1 MNHEY, CDR2 SVGAGI. The CDR3 spells CASSFQGQGSNEQYF. CDR3 bases: TGTGCCAGCAGTTTCCAGGGACAGGGTAGCAACGAGCAGTACTTC.

This chain connects TRBV11-2 to TRBJ2-5, with a weak D call TRBD2 (5 bases). CDR3 length: 14 amino acids. The ends were cut back, 3 bases at V and 2 bases at J, with 10 bases in the middle. CDR1 and CDR2 from the germline V gene are SGHAT and FQNNGV. The CDR3 spells CASSFRGLQETQYF. The CDR3 bases are TGTGCCAGCAGCTTCCGCGGGTTACAAGAGACCCAGTACTTC. Full variable domain (rest looked up from reference TRBV11-2 and TRBJ2-5): EAGVAQSPRYKIIEKRQSVAFWCNPISGHATLYWYQQILGQGPKLLIQFQNNGVVDDSQLPKDRFSAERLKGVDSTLKIQPAKLEDSAVYLCASSFRGLQETQYFGPGTRLLVL.

The chain employs TRBV5-6 and TRBJ1-6; maybe TRBD1 (6 bases). Germline V CDR1 and CDR2: SGHDT, YYEEEE. The V and J ends lost 0 bases and 8 bases respectively, with 15 bases between them. The CDR3 is made up of 16 amino acids. The CDR3 sequence is CASSLVGYREDSPLHF. The CDR3, as DNA: TGTGCCAGCAGCTTGGTTGGGTACAGGGAGGATTCACCCCTCCACTTT.

This chain uses TRBV11-2 with TRBJ2-7; a weak D match, TRBD1 (5 bases). CDR1 and CDR2 (germline): SGHAT, FQNNGV. Trimming left V 8 bases short and J 2 bases short, with 16 bases between. The CDR3 extends over 14 amino acids. The CDR3 DNA reads as TGTGCCAGCGGAACTCTCAGGGTACCCTACGAGCAGTACTTC. Its translation is CASGTLRVPYEQYF.

V gene TRBV15 combines with J gene TRBJ2-3; TRBD2 matches at 9 bases. Germline values: CDR1 LNHNV, CDR2 YYDKDF (reference sequence). The CDR3 totals 16 residues. V dropped 1 base and J dropped 4; count of bases not matched to a gene: 6. The CDR3 sequence: CATSRVAGGLADTQYF. The CDR3 region has the DNA TGTGCCACCAGCAGAGTGGCGGGGGGGCTGGCAGATACGCAGTATTTT.

The V and J genes are TRBV9 and TRBJ2-5; D might be TRBD1 or TRBD2, each matching 5 bases. V was cut by 1 base and J by 4 bases, with 8 bases left in between. This CDR3 is 13 amino acids long. Germline CDR1 SGDLS, CDR2 YYNGEE. The CDR3, as DNA: TGTGCCAGCAGCGTAAGTGGGGGAGAGACCCAGTACTTC. It codes for CASSVSGGETQYF.

DNA for the CDR3: TGTGCCAGCAGCTCCGTTAGTTATTCCCATACTTACAATGAGCAGTTCTTC. Protein product: CASSSVSYSHTYNEQFF. V gene TRBV7-9 combines with J gene TRBJ2-1; D uncertain. Germline-derived CDR1 and CDR2 are SEHNR and FQNEAQ (reference sequence). The ends were cut back, 4 bases at V and 4 bases at J, with 20 bases in the middle. This CDR3 region has 17 residues. The full variable domain, rest sourced from reference TRBV7-9 and TRBJ2-1, is DTGVSQNPRHKITKRGQNVTFRCDPISEHNRLYWYRQTLGQGPEFLTYFQNEAQLEKSRLLSDRFSAERPKGSFSTLEIQRTEQGDSAMYLCASSSVSYSHTYNEQFFGPGTRLTVL.

This clone was seen more than once but under ten times. The rearrangement joins TRBV18 to TRBJ1-1; D is unresolved. Trimming took off 2 bases at V and 2 bases at J, with 9 bases between the two ends. Germline CDR1 is KGHSH and CDR2 is LQKENI. The CDR3 is 14 amino acids. The CDR3 region is CASSPGYRNTEAFF. CDR3 in DNA: TGTGCCAGCTCACCAGGCTACAGAAACACTGAAGCTTTCTTT.